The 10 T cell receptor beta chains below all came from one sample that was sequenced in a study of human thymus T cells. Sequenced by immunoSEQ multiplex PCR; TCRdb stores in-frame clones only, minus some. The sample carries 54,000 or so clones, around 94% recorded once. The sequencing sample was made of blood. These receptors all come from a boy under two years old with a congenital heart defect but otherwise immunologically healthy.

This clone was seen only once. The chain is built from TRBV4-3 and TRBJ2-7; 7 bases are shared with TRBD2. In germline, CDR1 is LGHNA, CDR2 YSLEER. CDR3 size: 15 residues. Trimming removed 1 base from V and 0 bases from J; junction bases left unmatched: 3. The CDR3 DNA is TGCGCCAGCAGCCAAGGGGCTAGCGGCTCCTACGAGCAGTACTTC. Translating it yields CASSQGASGSYEQYF.

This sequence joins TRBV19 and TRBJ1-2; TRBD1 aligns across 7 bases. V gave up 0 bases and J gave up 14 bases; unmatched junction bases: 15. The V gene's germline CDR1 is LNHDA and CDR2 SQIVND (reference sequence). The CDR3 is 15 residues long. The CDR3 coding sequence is TGTGCCAGTAGTATAGACAAGACAGGGATTATGGCTAGGACCTTC. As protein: CASSIDKTGIMARTF.

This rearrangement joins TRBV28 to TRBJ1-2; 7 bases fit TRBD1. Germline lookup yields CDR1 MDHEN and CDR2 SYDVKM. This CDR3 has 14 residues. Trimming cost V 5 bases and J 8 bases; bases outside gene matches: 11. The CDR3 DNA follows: TGTGCCAGCAGTCGCCCCGGGACAGAGTGGGGCTACACCTTC. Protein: CASSRPGTEWGYTF.

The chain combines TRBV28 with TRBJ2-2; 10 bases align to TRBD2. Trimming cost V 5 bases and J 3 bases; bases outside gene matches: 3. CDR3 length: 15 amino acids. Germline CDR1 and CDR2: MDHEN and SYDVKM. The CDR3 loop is CASSPSGRDTGELFF. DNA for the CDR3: TGTGCCAGCAGTCCTAGCGGGAGAGACACCGGGGAGCTGTTTTTT. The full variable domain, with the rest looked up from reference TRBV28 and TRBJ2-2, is DVKVTQSSRYLVKRTGEKVFLECVQDMDHENMFWYRQDPGLGLRLIYFSYDVKMKEKGDIPEGYSVSREKKERFSLILESASTNQTSMYLCASSPSGRDTGELFFGEGSRLTVL.

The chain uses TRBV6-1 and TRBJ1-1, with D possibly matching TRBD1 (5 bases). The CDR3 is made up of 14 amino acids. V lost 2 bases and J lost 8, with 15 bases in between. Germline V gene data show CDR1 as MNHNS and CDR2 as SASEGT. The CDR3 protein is CASSESGSHREAFF. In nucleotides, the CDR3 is TGTGCCAGCAGTGAATCAGGGTCTCACCGGGAAGCTTTCTTT.

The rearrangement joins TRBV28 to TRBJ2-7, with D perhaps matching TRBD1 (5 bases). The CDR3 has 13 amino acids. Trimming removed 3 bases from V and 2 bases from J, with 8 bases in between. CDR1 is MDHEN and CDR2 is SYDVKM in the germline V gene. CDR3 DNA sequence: TGTGCCAGCAGTTTCGACAGACCCTACGAGCAGTACTTC. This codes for CASSFDRPYEQYF.

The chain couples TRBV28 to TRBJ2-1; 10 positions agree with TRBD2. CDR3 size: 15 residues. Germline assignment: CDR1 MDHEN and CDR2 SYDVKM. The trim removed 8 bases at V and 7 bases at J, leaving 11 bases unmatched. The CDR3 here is CASGPLAGGANEQFF. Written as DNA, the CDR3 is TGTGCCAGCGGCCCATTAGCGGGAGGAGCGAATGAGCAGTTCTTC.

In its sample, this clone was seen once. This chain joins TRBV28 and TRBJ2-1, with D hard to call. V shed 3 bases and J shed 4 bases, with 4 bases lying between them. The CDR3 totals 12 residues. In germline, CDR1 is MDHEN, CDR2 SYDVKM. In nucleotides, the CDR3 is TGTGCCAGCAGTTTGCTTTACAATGAGCAGTTCTTC. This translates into CASSLLYNEQFF.

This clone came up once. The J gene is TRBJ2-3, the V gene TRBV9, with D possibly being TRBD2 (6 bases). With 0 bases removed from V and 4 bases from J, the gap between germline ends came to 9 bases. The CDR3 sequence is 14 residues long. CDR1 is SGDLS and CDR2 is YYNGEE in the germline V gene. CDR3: CASSVGPGADTQYF. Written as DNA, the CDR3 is TGTGCCAGCAGCGTAGGCCCGGGGGCAGATACGCAGTATTTT.

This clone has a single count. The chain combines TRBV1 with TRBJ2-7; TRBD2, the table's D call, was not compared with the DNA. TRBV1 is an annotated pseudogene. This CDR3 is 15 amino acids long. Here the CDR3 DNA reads TGCACCAGCAGCCCCCTTTGGGGGGAGGACTACGAGCAGTACTTC. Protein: CTSSPLWGEDYEQYF.